One sample yielded the 15 T cell receptor beta chains listed below, sequenced in a study of blood T cells in healthy people across ages. Primers used in a second PCR of about 7 to 12 cycles were a sample-barcoded 5' primer and a J-beta primer mix. TCRdb called the 5' RACE reads again in MiXCR, with one record for every CDR3 protein. The profile shows some 1.5 million distinct CDR3 sequences, roughly 27% of them singletons. Sequencing was done on a sample of blood. These receptors were collected from a woman aged 25 to 45 in good health.

CDR3 coding DNA: TGCAGTGCTAGAGGGGGGACAGACAATGAGCAGTTCTTC. Protein product: CSARGGTDNEQFF. This chain joins TRBV20-1 and TRBJ2-1, with 7 bases that match TRBD1. The V gene's germline CDR1 is DFQATT and CDR2 SNEGSKA (reference sequence). The junction had 2 bases not matched to a gene; V was cut back by 1 base and J by 5 bases. This CDR3 is 13 amino acids long.

This clonotype was recorded many times. The CDR3 region is CASSSNRGPETQYF. CDR3 sequence (DNA): TGCGCCAGCAGCTCCAACAGGGGGCCAGAGACCCAGTACTTC. V and J are TRBV5-1 and TRBJ2-5; 9 nucleotides match TRBD1. The length of the CDR3 is 14 residues. Trimming cost V 3 bases and J 4 bases; bases outside gene matches: 4. Germline assignment: CDR1 SGHRS and CDR2 YFSETQ. The whole variable domain, remainder taken from reference TRBV5-1 and TRBJ2-5, is KAGVTQTPRYLIKTRGQQVTLSCSPISGHRSVSWYQQTPGQGLQFLFEYFSETQRNKGNFPGRFSGRQFSNSRSEMNVSTLELGDSALYLCASSSNRGPETQYFGPGTRLLVL.

The gene calls are TRBV7-9 and TRBJ2-3, with 7 bases aligning to TRBD2. With V trimmed by 4 bases and J by 4 bases, 11 bases remained unmatched. The germline gives CDR1 SEHNR, CDR2 FQNEAQ (reference sequence). This CDR3 region has 16 residues. This CDR3 is CASSYGIAGVSDTQYF. The DNA of the CDR3 is TGTGCCAGCAGCTATGGGATTGCGGGAGTCTCAGATACGCAGTATTTT. The variable domain in full, with the rest retrieved from reference TRBV7-9 and TRBJ2-3, is DTGVSQNPRHKITKRGQNVTFRCDPISEHNRLYWYRQTLGQGPEFLTYFQNEAQLEKSRLLSDRFSAERPKGSFSTLEIQRTEQGDSAMYLCASSYGIAGVSDTQYFGPGTRLTVL.

The V and J genes are TRBV2 and TRBJ2-5; 16 bases fit TRBD2. V dropped 6 bases and J dropped 3; count of bases not matched to a gene: 7. This CDR3 has 17 amino acids. The V gene's germline CDR1 is SNHLY and CDR2 FYNNEI. The CDR3 sequence: CASRIGTSGGAEETQYF. CDR3 bases: TGTGCCAGCAGGATCGGGACTAGCGGGGGGGCCGAAGAGACCCAGTACTTC.

The chain links TRBV7-9 to TRBJ2-3, with 7 bases identical to TRBD2. Unmatched junction bases numbered 12, after V lost 6 bases and J lost 6 bases. The CDR3 length is 15 residues. CDR1 is SEHNR, CDR2 FQNEAQ, per germline (reference sequence). CDR3 nucleotide sequence: TGTGCCAGCAGTTCCGGGGACTACTACACGGATACGCAGTATTTT. Residues: CASSSGDYYTDTQYF. Complete variable domain (other parts from reference TRBV7-9 and TRBJ2-3): DTGVSQNPRHKITKRGQNVTFRCDPISEHNRLYWYRQTLGQGPEFLTYFQNEAQLEKSRLLSDRFSAERPKGSFSTLEIQRTEQGDSAMYLCASSSGDYYTDTQYFGPGTRLTVL.

The V call is TRBV2, the J call TRBJ1-2; D call uncertain. CDR3 length equals 15 residues. Germline assignment: CDR1 SNHLY and CDR2 FYNNEI. V was shortened by 4 bases and J by 5 bases, with 17 bases between the two germline ends. The chain's CDR3 is CASSGSYNSPYGYTF. As DNA, the CDR3 is TGTGCCAGCAGTGGCTCGTACAACAGCCCGTATGGCTACACCTTC.

The genes are TRBV5-5 and TRBJ2-7; D is unclear. Trimming shortened V by 6 bases and J by 3 bases, and 19 bases separated the two germline ends. The CDR3 sequence is 15 residues long. Per the germline V gene, CDR1 is SGHKS and CDR2 is YYEKEE (reference sequence). The CDR3 reads CASTSPSDGFYEQYF. In DNA form, the CDR3 reads TGTGCCAGCACCAGCCCGTCAGACGGGTTCTACGAGCAGTACTTC.

This chain connects TRBV20-1 to TRBJ2-2, with no clear D. CDR3 length: 15 residues. Trimming removed 2 bases at V and 3 bases at J, with 13 bases between. CDR1 and CDR2 from the germline V gene are DFQATT and SNEGSKA (reference sequence). CDR3 in DNA: TGCAGTGCTAGACAGGCACTTTTTGACACCGGGGAGCTGTTTTTT. Translation gives CSARQALFDTGELFF.

With regard to this clonotype: This sequence may be a read error, since a much larger clone differs from it by one base. This chain links TRBV5-1 with TRBJ2-5; tentative D call: TRBD1 (6 bases). This CDR3 spans 15 amino acids. In germline, CDR1 is SGHRS, CDR2 YFSETQ. Between the trimmed V and J ends, which lost 0 bases and 5 bases, there was a span of 14 bases. The CDR3 nucleotides read TGCGCCAGCAGCTTGGCCGCAGGGGCCCGCGAGACCCAGTACTTC. Translation: CASSLAAGARETQYF.

At least ten counts were recorded for this clonotype. The chain is built from TRBV19 and TRBJ2-1; 11 nucleotides agree with TRBD2. The germline gives CDR1 LNHDA, CDR2 SQIVND (reference sequence). With V trimmed by 6 bases and J by 6 bases, 7 bases remained unmatched. This CDR3 contains 15 residues. The chain's CDR3 is CASRLTSGGFNEQFF. Written as DNA, the CDR3 is TGTGCCAGTAGACTCACTAGCGGGGGCTTCAATGAGCAGTTCTTC. Full variable domain (remainder filled in from reference TRBV19 and TRBJ2-1): DGGITQSPKYLFRKEGQNVTLSCEQNLNHDAMYWYRQDPGQGLRLIYYSQIVNDFQKGDIAEGYSVSREKKESFPLTVTSAQKNPTAFYLCASRLTSGGFNEQFFGPGTRLTVL.

This clonotype has more than one count but fewer than ten. The rearrangement joins TRBV7-2 to TRBJ1-2; TRBD1 might be the D (6 bases). The V end was cut by 5 bases, the J end by 8 bases, with 24 bases between. From germline, CDR1 is SGHTA and CDR2 FQGNSA. The CDR3 loop spans 16 amino acids. As DNA, the CDR3 is TGTGCCAGCAGCCCACCCGGGACATCCCACTTCGAGGGCTACACCTTC. This translates into CASSPPGTSHFEGYTF.

This clonotype occurred a few times. This chain joins TRBV20-1 and TRBJ2-3; possible D gene TRBD1, 5 bases. The germline V and J ends were trimmed by 1 base and 0 bases, with 11 bases remaining between them. This CDR3 contains 15 residues. CDR1 is DFQATT, CDR2 SNEGSKA, per germline (reference sequence). The CDR3 DNA follows: TGCAGTGCTAGAGTCCCAGGGTACAGCACAGATACGCAGTATTTT. Translating it yields CSARVPGYSTDTQYF.

The chain carries TRBV11-2 and TRBJ2-1, with D possibly TRBD2 on 7 matching bases. The end of the DNA is better explained by TRBJ2-7, so the J call may be wrong. The CDR3 totals 15 residues. The germline V gene has CDR1 SGHAT and CDR2 FQNNGV. In DNA, the CDR3 is TGTGCCAGCAGCTTACGGCGGGGGCCATTTAATGAGCAGTACTTC. Amino acids: CASSLRRGPFNEQYF.

This chain links TRBV2 with TRBJ2-1, with a weak D call TRBD1 (5 bases). This CDR3 region has 13 residues. With 8 bases removed from V and 0 bases from J, the gap between germline ends came to 8 bases. CDR1 SNHLY and CDR2 FYNNEI come from the germline V gene. The CDR3 coding sequence is TGTGCCAGCCAGGGTTACTCCTACAATGAGCAGTTCTTC. It is translated as CASQGYSYNEQFF.

The chain links TRBV25-1 to TRBJ1-4, with 7 bases identical to TRBD1. The CDR3 spans 12 residues. Germline trimming cut 8 bases from V and 6 bases from J; bases unmatched to any gene: 3. Germline CDR1 MGHDK, CDR2 SYGVNS. CDR3 loop: CASGTAYEKLFF. CDR3 nucleotide sequence: TGTGCCAGCGGGACAGCTTATGAAAAACTGTTTTTT.